Listed below are T cell receptor beta chains from one sample, sequenced in a study of T-cell memory formation after mild COVID-19. TCRdb fed the 5' RACE reads into MiXCR, producing one record per CDR3 protein. This sample has fewer than 250,000 distinct CDR3 sequences; approximately 16% occur once, and the top ten carry about 2.4%. Source material: PBMCs or a T cell subset sorted from them (not recorded which). The receptors here all came from an adult woman who had mild COVID-19 (a few samples of this study predate the infection). Cell type and time point are not known. The CDR3 runs from the conserved cysteine through the conserved F or W. Each record gives: clone size, D gene, J gene, V gene, CDR3 length, CDR3 DNA, CDR3 protein. D genes are given only for firm matches. Not all rows give a size; the values are once, few, many and, for expanded clones, a class.

clone_size: few
d_call: NA
j_call: TRBJ1-1
v_call: TRBV29-1
cdr3_length: 10
cdr3_nt: TGCAGCGTTTTGACAGGTGAAGCTTTCTTT
cdr3_aa: CSVLTGEAFF

clone_size: NA
d_call: NA
j_call: TRBJ2-7
v_call: TRBV19
cdr3_length: 17
cdr3_nt: TGTGCCAGTAGTATTATTTCGGCGGGACCGACCGGGGACGAGCAGTACTTC
cdr3_aa: CASSIISAGPTGDEQYF

clone_size: NA
d_call: TRBD2
j_call: TRBJ2-5
v_call: TRBV20-1
cdr3_length: 13
cdr3_nt: TGCAGGGCCGCACGGGGGGGTTTGGGGACCCAGTACTTC
cdr3_aa: CRAARGGLGTQYF

clone_size: few
d_call: TRBD1
j_call: TRBJ2-4
v_call: TRBV24-1
cdr3_length: 15
cdr3_nt: TGTGCCACCAGTGATGCAGGGGGCGCTAGGGACATTCAGTACTTC
cdr3_aa: CATSDAGGARDIQYF

clone_size: NA
d_call: TRBD1
j_call: TRBJ2-7
v_call: TRBV4-1
cdr3_length: 14
cdr3_nt: TGCGCCAGCAGCCTTCGACAGGGGAAGTACGAGCAGTACTTC
cdr3_aa: CASSLRQGKYEQYF

clone_size: NA
d_call: TRBD1
j_call: TRBJ1-5
v_call: TRBV6-9
cdr3_length: 14
cdr3_nt: TGTGCCAGCATGTCACAGGGGGAGAATCAGCCCCAGCATTTT
cdr3_aa: CASMSQGENQPQHF

clone_size: few
d_call: NA
j_call: TRBJ1-5
v_call: TRBV18
cdr3_length: 16
cdr3_nt: TGTGCCAGCTCACCCGATCGAGGGACCCTCAATCAGCCCCAGCATTTT
cdr3_aa: CASSPDRGTLNQPQHF

clone_size: few
d_call: TRBD2
j_call: TRBJ2-1
v_call: TRBV6-6
cdr3_length: 14
cdr3_nt: TGTGCCAGCAACGGGGGGTCCTCCTACAATGAGCAGTTCTTC
cdr3_aa: CASNGGSSYNEQFF

clone_size: few
d_call: NA
j_call: TRBJ2-7
v_call: TRBV7-8
cdr3_length: 17
cdr3_nt: TGTGCCAGCAGCTTTTTTCTCCGAAGACGGGACCTCTACGAGCAGTACTTC
cdr3_aa: CASSFFLRRRDLYEQYF

clone_size: few
d_call: NA
j_call: TRBJ2-6
v_call: TRBV6-5
cdr3_length: 14
cdr3_nt: TGTGCCAGCAGCCGGGACTCTGGGGCCAACGTCCTGACTTTC
cdr3_aa: CASSRDSGANVLTF

clone_size: few
d_call: TRBD1
j_call: TRBJ2-2
v_call: TRBV11-2
cdr3_length: 16
cdr3_nt: TGTGCCAGCAGCAGTACCGGACAGGTTACCACCGGGGAGCTGTTTTTT
cdr3_aa: CASSSTGQVTTGELFF

clone_size: many
d_call: NA
j_call: TRBJ2-1
v_call: TRBV5-6
cdr3_length: 13
cdr3_nt: TGTGCCAGCAGCTTGCAATGGGACAATGAGCAGTTCTTC
cdr3_aa: CASSLQWDNEQFF

clone_size: NA
d_call: NA
j_call: TRBJ2-1
v_call: TRBV14
cdr3_length: 13
cdr3_nt: TGTGCCAGCAGCCACAACAGATACAATGAGCAGTTCTTC
cdr3_aa: CASSHNRYNEQFF

clone_size: NA
d_call: NA
j_call: TRBJ1-5
v_call: TRBV28
cdr3_length: 15
cdr3_nt: TGTGCCAGCAGTTTGAGGCAGGTGACCAATCAGCCCCAGCATTTT
cdr3_aa: CASSLRQVTNQPQHF

clone_size: NA
d_call: TRBD1
j_call: TRBJ2-7
v_call: TRBV6-5
cdr3_length: 15
cdr3_nt: TGTGCCAGCAGTCACGACAGGGGATTATCCTACGAGCAGTACTTC
cdr3_aa: CASSHDRGLSYEQYF

clone_size: few
d_call: NA
j_call: TRBJ1-2
v_call: TRBV29-1
cdr3_length: 12
cdr3_nt: TGCAGCGCAAGATGGGGCAGCTATGGCTACACCTTC
cdr3_aa: CSARWGSYGYTF

clone_size: NA
d_call: TRBD1
j_call: TRBJ1-2
v_call: TRBV12-3/TRBV12-4
cdr3_length: 12
cdr3_nt: TGTGCCAGCAGTGAGACAGGGATTGGCTACACCTTC
cdr3_aa: CASSETGIGYTF

clone_size: NA
d_call: NA
j_call: TRBJ2-3
v_call: TRBV24-1
cdr3_length: 15
cdr3_nt: TGTGCCACCAGTGCGGCTAATCGAGGGCTAGCTCCGCAGTATTTT
cdr3_aa: CATSAANRGLAPQYF

clone_size: NA
d_call: NA
j_call: TRBJ1-2
v_call: TRBV2
cdr3_length: 14
cdr3_nt: TGTGCCAGCCGCGGAGGGGGTAGGAGCTATGGCTACACCTTC
cdr3_aa: CASRGGGRSYGYTF

clone_size: NA
d_call: NA
j_call: TRBJ1-5
v_call: TRBV18
cdr3_length: 11
cdr3_nt: TGTGCCAGCTCCGGAGGGGGGCCCCAGCATTTT
cdr3_aa: CASSGGGPQHF

clone_size: NA
d_call: TRBD2
j_call: TRBJ2-3
v_call: TRBV20-1
cdr3_length: 16
cdr3_nt: TGCAGTGCCCTGCCTGGGTGGGAGGGCCGCGCAGATACGCAGTATTTT
cdr3_aa: CSALPGWEGRADTQYF

clone_size: few
d_call: TRBD2
j_call: TRBJ2-3
v_call: TRBV20-1
cdr3_length: 14
cdr3_nt: TGCAGTGCCCAACGGGACACTAGCGGCGATACGCAGTATTTT
cdr3_aa: CSAQRDTSGDTQYF